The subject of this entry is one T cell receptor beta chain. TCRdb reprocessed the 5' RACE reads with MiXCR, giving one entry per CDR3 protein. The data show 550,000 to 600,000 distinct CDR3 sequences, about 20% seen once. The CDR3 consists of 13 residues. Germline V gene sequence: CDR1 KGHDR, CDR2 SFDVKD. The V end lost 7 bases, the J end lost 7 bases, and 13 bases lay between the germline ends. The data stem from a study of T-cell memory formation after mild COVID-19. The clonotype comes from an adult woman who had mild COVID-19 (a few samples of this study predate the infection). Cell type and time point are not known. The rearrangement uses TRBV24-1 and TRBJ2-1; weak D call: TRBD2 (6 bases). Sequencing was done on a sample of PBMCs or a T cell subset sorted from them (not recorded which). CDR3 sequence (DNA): TGTGCCACCAGCGACCTAGCGAGGAATGAGCAGTTCTTC. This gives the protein CATSDLARNEQFF.